Each of the 9 T cell receptor beta chains below was sequenced from the same sample in a study of blood T cell repertoires in COVID-19. Sequenced by immunoSEQ multiplex PCR; TCRdb stores in-frame clones only, minus some. The sample lists about 330,000 clones; roughly 88% were seen once. Sequencing used peripheral blood. The receptors here all came from a woman in her 50s with active or convalescent COVID-19.

The chain links TRBV19 to TRBJ1-5, with D possibly being TRBD1 (5 bases). Per germline, CDR1 LNHDA and CDR2 SQIVND (reference sequence). V was trimmed by 3 bases and J by 4 bases, leaving 13 bases between them. The CDR3 consists of 15 residues. CDR3 bases: TGTGCCAGTAGTATTCAGGACGGGGGAAATCAGCCCCAGCATTTT. Protein sequence: CASSIQDGGNQPQHF.

This sequence joins TRBV7-9 and TRBJ2-6; maybe TRBD1 (6 bases). CDR1 and CDR2 from the germline V gene are SEHNR and FQNEAQ (reference sequence). The CDR3 is made up of 14 amino acids. V lost 5 bases to trimming and J lost 2 bases, with 7 bases between them. This CDR3 is CASSPGAGANVLTF. The CDR3 bases are TGTGCCAGCAGCCCAGGGGCTGGGGCCAACGTCCTGACTTTC.

CDR3 sequence: CASSLYAVNNQPQHF. CDR3 bases: TGTGCCAGCAGCTTATATGCAGTTAACAATCAGCCCCAGCATTTT. The rearrangement links TRBV7-2 to TRBJ1-5, with D unclear. The CDR3 extends over 15 amino acids. The V gene's germline CDR1 is SGHTA and CDR2 FQGNSA. V lost 2 bases, J lost 3 bases, and 11 bases lay in between.

V gene TRBV6-5 combines with J gene TRBJ1-1; D unresolved. Trimming removed 7 bases from V and 10 bases from J, with 16 bases in between. The CDR3 sequence is 12 residues long. Germline V gives CDR1 MNHEY, CDR2 SVGAGI. The CDR3 sequence: CASKNSPGSAFF. CDR3 bases: TGTGCCAGCAAAAACAGCCCAGGTTCAGCTTTCTTT.

V gene TRBV28 combines with J gene TRBJ2-4; D may be TRBD1 (5 bases). Trimming pared 1 base from V and 7 bases from J, leaving 8 bases between. This CDR3 spans 13 amino acids. Germline V lookup: CDR1 MDHEN, CDR2 SYDVKM. The CDR3 DNA follows: TGTGCCAGCAGTTTATCCCAGGGTAACATTCAGTACTTC. Its protein product is CASSLSQGNIQYF. The whole variable domain, filled in from reference TRBV28 and TRBJ2-4, reads DVKVTQSSRYLVKRTGEKVFLECVQDMDHENMFWYRQDPGLGLRLIYFSYDVKMKEKGDIPEGYSVSREKKERFSLILESASTNQTSMYLCASSLSQGNIQYFGAGTRLSVL.

The V and J genes are TRBV27 and TRBJ2-7, with 8 bases matching TRBD2. Germline V gives CDR1 MNHEY, CDR2 SMNVEV (reference sequence). The CDR3 is 20 residues long. V lost 6 bases to trimming and J lost 3 bases; unmatched junction nucleotides: 25. CDR3 loop: CASSRGQGLVGRVGIYEQYF. The CDR3 nucleotides read TGTGCCAGCAGCCGAGGTCAGGGGCTCGTCGGGAGGGTCGGCATCTACGAGCAGTACTTC.

The V call is TRBV11-2, the J call TRBJ2-3; 9 nucleotides line up with TRBD2. From germline, CDR1 is SGHAT and CDR2 FQNNGV. The CDR3 covers 17 residues. V lost 6 bases and J lost 2; bases outside the gene matches: 12. The CDR3 here is CASSLRGSGSTTDTQYF. The CDR3 DNA sequence: TGTGCCAGCAGTCTTAGGGGTAGCGGGAGTACCACAGATACGCAGTATTTT.

This chain joins TRBV30 and TRBJ1-4; possibly TRBD1 for D (5 bases). Germline CDR1 is GTSNPN and CDR2 is SVGIG (reference sequence). With 5 bases removed from V and 2 bases from J, the gap between germline ends came to 12 bases. There are 14 residues in the CDR3. The CDR3 is CAWGGGATNEKLFF. CDR3 DNA sequence: TGTGCCTGGGGTGGAGGGGCTACTAATGAAAAACTGTTTTTT.

The chain has TRBV7-2 and TRBJ2-2, with a possible D match to TRBD2 (6 bases). The germline V and J ends were trimmed by 11 bases and 0 bases, with 13 bases remaining between them. The CDR3 totals 14 residues. The germline V gene has CDR1 SGHTA and CDR2 FQGNSA. In DNA form, the CDR3 reads TGTGCCGGAGGGACCGGTGCGAACACCGGGGAGCTGTTTTTT. Its protein product is CAGGTGANTGELFF.